This passage covers 14 T cell receptor beta chains from one sample sequenced in a study of cytotoxic CD8 clonotypes in ibrutinib-treated CLL. The data were produced by immunoSEQ multiplex PCR, yet TCRdb's version contains in-frame clones alone and is incomplete. Of some 150,000 clones listed, around three quarters are singletons. The source material was PBMCs, sampled after 12 months of ibrutinib treatment. Every receptor here comes from a human donor with chronic lymphocytic leukemia.

The rearrangement links TRBV4-1 to TRBJ1-2, with no clear D. The CDR3 spans 15 residues. Between the trimmed V and J ends, which lost 0 bases and 1 base, there was a span of 9 bases. The V gene's germline CDR1 is MGHRA and CDR2 YSYEKL. The DNA for the CDR3 is TGCGCCAGCAGCCAAGAGGCGACGGTTAACTATGGCTACACCTTC. This sequence encodes CASSQEATVNYGYTF.

This chain links TRBV5-1 with TRBJ2-5; 7 bases are a match to TRBD1. V lost 4 bases and J lost 2; bases outside the gene matches: 8. CDR3 length: 15 amino acids. Germline V CDR1 and CDR2: SGHRS, YFSETQ. In DNA form, the CDR3 reads TGCGCCAGCAGCCGACAGGGTACTACACAAGAGACCCAGTACTTC. Translated: CASSRQGTTQETQYF. Complete variable domain (other parts from reference TRBV5-1 and TRBJ2-5): KAGVTQTPRYLIKTRGQQVTLSCSPISGHRSVSWYQQTPGQGLQFLFEYFSETQRNKGNFPGRFSGRQFSNSRSEMNVSTLELGDSALYLCASSRQGTTQETQYFGPGTRLLVL.

This clone was seen only a few times. The genes are TRBV11-2 and TRBJ1-5; D not resolved. The germline gives CDR1 SGHAT, CDR2 FQNNGV. CDR3 length: 13 residues. Trimming left V 3 bases short and J 0 bases short, with 3 bases between. The chain's CDR3 is CASSFVSNQPQHF. The CDR3 DNA follows: TGTGCCAGCAGCTTCGTTAGCAATCAGCCCCAGCATTTT.

The CDR3 nucleotides are TGTGCCAGCAGTTTATCAGGGGGCGCGGGTTACGAGCAGTACTTC. This codes for CASSLSGGAGYEQYF. The rearrangement uses TRBV28 and TRBJ2-7; TRBD1 matches at 8 bases. V lost 1 base and J lost 4; bases outside the gene matches: 6. Germline CDR1 is MDHEN and CDR2 is SYDVKM. This CDR3 spans 15 amino acids.

This clone was observed a handful of times. The chain combines TRBV7-3 with TRBJ2-7, with D uncertain. Germline values: CDR1 SGHTA, CDR2 FQGTGA. This CDR3 comprises 13 residues. The V end lost 0 bases, the J end lost 2 bases, and 5 bases lay between the germline ends. The CDR3 protein is CASSLTTAYEQYF. The CDR3 nucleotides read TGTGCCAGCAGCTTAACTACAGCCTACGAGCAGTACTTC.

The V call is TRBV7-8, the J call TRBJ2-3; D might be TRBD1 (6 bases). CDR3 length equals 17 residues. V was pared by 7 bases and J by 2 bases, with 22 bases between. Germline assignment: CDR1 SGHVS and CDR2 FQNEAQ. For the CDR3, the DNA is TGTGCCAGCACTTCGGGACACCCATACCTCCCCACAGATACGCAGTATTTT. Its translation is CASTSGHPYLPTDTQYF.

This chain's CDR3 is CASSPTGYGYGYTF. The CDR3 DNA reads as TGTGCCAGCTCCCCAACAGGGTATGGCTATGGCTACACCTTC. The genes are TRBV18 and TRBJ1-2, with D possibly TRBD1 on 6 matching bases. The CDR3 has 14 residues. Germline CDR1 reads KGHSH; CDR2 reads LQKENI. V dropped 6 bases and J dropped 4 bases, with 15 bases sitting between them.

This clone was observed a handful of times. The gene calls are TRBV7-3 and TRBJ2-3; 12 nucleotides align to TRBD2. The junction had 7 bases not matched to a gene; V was cut back by 0 bases and J by 3 bases. CDR1 is SGHTA and CDR2 is FQGTGA in the germline V gene. The CDR3 runs 18 residues. This chain's CDR3 is CASSLTTGLAGLTDTQYF. The CDR3 DNA reads as TGTGCCAGCAGCTTAACGACCGGACTAGCGGGACTGACAGATACGCAGTATTTT.

The chain carries TRBV5-5 and TRBJ2-2, with 8 positions matching TRBD1. This CDR3 comprises 14 residues. Germline trimming cut 3 bases from V and 5 bases from J; bases unmatched to any gene: 3. Per the germline V gene, CDR1 is SGHKS and CDR2 is YYEKEE (reference sequence). The CDR3 coding sequence is TGTGCCAGCAGCTCGCGACAGGGGACCGGGGAGCTGTTTTTT. This sequence encodes CASSSRQGTGELFF.

This clone appeared a few times. V is TRBV5-6 and J is TRBJ1-2; D is possibly TRBD1 (6 bases). Germline V CDR1 and CDR2: SGHDT, YYEEEE. V lost 4 bases and J lost 5, with 21 bases in between. The CDR3 has 16 residues. The CDR3 region is CASSPITGTLGYGYTF. DNA for the CDR3: TGTGCCAGCAGCCCGATAACAGGGACTTTGGGGTATGGCTACACCTTC.

This chain links TRBV7-9 with TRBJ2-7; 9 bases fit TRBD1. V lost 1 base and J lost 4; bases outside the gene matches: 5. This CDR3 is 15 amino acids long. Germline V gene lookup returns CDR1 SEHNR and CDR2 FQNEAQ (reference sequence). CDR3 residues: CASSLDTGGRYEQYF. The CDR3 DNA reads TGTGCCAGCAGCTTAGATACAGGGGGCAGATACGAGCAGTACTTC.

This chain links TRBV30 with TRBJ2-2; D might be TRBD2 (5 bases). Germline V CDR1 and CDR2: GTSNPN, SVGIG (reference sequence). The CDR3 is made up of 16 amino acids. V was shortened by 4 bases and J by 6 bases, with 21 bases between the two germline ends. CDR3 in amino acids: CAWTPQPGFVAGELFF. CDR3 DNA sequence: TGTGCCTGGACCCCCCAACCGGGGTTTGTGGCCGGGGAGCTGTTTTTT.

The chain links TRBV29-1 to TRBJ2-1, with D possibly being TRBD1 (6 bases). CDR3 size: 15 residues. The germline V gene has CDR1 SQVTM and CDR2 ANQGSEA. Trimming removed 7 bases at V and 6 bases at J, with 22 bases between. CDR3 in amino acids: CSAVANRAVGNEQFF. As DNA, the CDR3 is TGCAGCGCCGTCGCTAACAGGGCGGTAGGCAATGAGCAGTTCTTC.

The chain carries TRBV7-8 and TRBJ1-5, with 7 bases matching TRBD1. The CDR3 contains 15 residues. V was pared by 3 bases and J by 5 bases, with 7 bases of the junction left unmatched. The germline gives CDR1 SGHVS, CDR2 FQNEAQ. CDR3 nucleotides: TGTGCCAGCAGCTTCCTACAGGGGTCTCATCAGCCCCAGCATTTT. Its protein is CASSFLQGSHQPQHF.